This T cell receptor beta chain was recovered during a study of blood T cell repertoires in COVID-19. Study as a whole: Both acute and convalescent COVID-19 samples were obtained from the United States, Italy and Spain. Sample material is recorded as cDNA or gDNA derived from T cells, B-cell-depleted T cells, or PBMCs.

Source study methods: Estimates of nucleated cell counts were drawn from the amplification of reference gene primers. Method: immunoSEQ multiplex PCR; TCRdb's copy keeps in-frame clones and lacks some. The D gene and trimming were derived from the DNA, and the V and J assignments and clone size from that table. This table holds roughly 170,000 clones, around 80% found once. Germline CDR1 reads MNHEY; CDR2 reads SMNVEV (reference sequence). The CDR3 is 16 residues long. The V end lost 4 bases, the J end lost 3 bases, and 13 bases lay between the germline ends. Input material: peripheral blood. The gene calls are TRBV27 and TRBJ2-6, with D perhaps TRBD1 (5 bases). The clonotype was recovered from a human donor in a cohort sampled during active COVID-19. CDR3 DNA sequence: TGTGCCAGCAGTTATTTATCAGGGCTTGGGGCCAACGTCCTGACTTTC. This encodes CASSYLSGLGANVLTF. Full variable domain (remainder filled in from reference TRBV27 and TRBJ2-6): EAQVTQNPRYLITVTGKKLTVTCSQNMNHEYMSWYRQDPGLGLRQIYYSMNVEVTDKGDVPEGYKVSRKEKRNFPLILESPSPNQTSLYFCASSYLSGLGANVLTFGAGSRLTVL.